These 20 T cell receptor beta chains were all obtained from the same sample, sequenced in a study of blood T cell repertoires in COVID-19. Sequencing used immunoSEQ multiplex PCR; TCRdb keeps in-frame clones, though not all of them. The sample shows about 260,000 clones, roughly 90% of them seen only once. Sequencing input: peripheral blood. These receptors all come from a woman aged 25 to 39 with COVID-19, enrolled during active disease.

This clone was seen a single time. The chain joins TRBV2 to TRBJ1-1; 7 nucleotides match TRBD1. Per the germline V gene, CDR1 is SNHLY and CDR2 is FYNNEI. This CDR3 region has 14 residues. V was clipped by 4 bases and J by 6 bases; unmatched bases: 8. For the CDR3, the DNA is TGTGCCAGCAGTGGGACAGGCCCAAGGGCTGAAGCTTTCTTT. Protein: CASSGTGPRAEAFF. Full variable domain (rest looked up from reference TRBV2 and TRBJ1-1): EPEVTQTPSHQVTQMGQEVILRCVPISNHLYFYWYRQILGQKVEFLVSFYNNEISEKSEIFDDQFSVERPDGSNFTLKIRSTKLEDSAMYFCASSGTGPRAEAFFGQGTRLTVV.

J is TRBJ1-3 and V is TRBV19; D uncertain. Germline CDR1 LNHDA, CDR2 SQIVND (reference sequence). This CDR3 region has 13 residues. Trimming removed 2 bases at V and 2 bases at J, with 4 bases between. The CDR3 DNA follows: TGTGCCAGTAGTATACCTGCTGGAAACACCATATATTTT. Translated, it gives CASSIPAGNTIYF.

This clone was seen only a few times. This sequence joins TRBV2 and TRBJ1-2, with no clear D. Per germline, CDR1 SNHLY and CDR2 FYNNEI. This CDR3 comprises 11 residues. V was cut by 5 bases and J by 8 bases, with 9 bases left in between. In nucleotides, the CDR3 is TGTGCCAGCAGTCAGGAGGGCGGCTACACCTTC. This encodes CASSQEGGYTF.

The chain has TRBV4-3 and TRBJ2-5; the D gene is possibly TRBD2 (5 bases). The CDR3 has 14 amino acids. In germline, CDR1 is LGHNA, CDR2 YSLEER. V lost 3 bases and J lost 5, with 13 bases in between. CDR3 region: CASSQIGKEETQYF. Here the CDR3 DNA reads TGCGCCAGCAGCCAGATCGGGAAGGAGGAGACCCAGTACTTC.

The chain couples TRBV19 to TRBJ1-5; 9 nucleotides match TRBD1. Trimming at V came to 5 bases and at J to 0 bases, leaving 5 bases not matched to a gene. The CDR3 length is 16 residues. The germline V gene encodes CDR1 LNHDA and CDR2 SQIVND (reference sequence). In DNA, the CDR3 is TGTGCCAGTAGTGTAAAGGGACAGGGTAGCAATCAGCCCCAGCATTTT. Translation: CASSVKGQGSNQPQHF.

This chain uses TRBV7-9 with TRBJ2-2; a weak D match, TRBD2 (5 bases). The V end was cut by 7 bases, the J end by 6 bases, with 21 bases between. This CDR3 is 16 amino acids long. The germline CDR1 and CDR2 sequences are SEHNR and FQNEAQ (reference sequence). The CDR3 here is CASTQIRSSRPGELFF. Written as DNA, the CDR3 is TGTGCCAGCACCCAAATTCGATCTAGCCGGCCCGGGGAGCTGTTTTTT.

The V call is TRBV6-6, the J call TRBJ2-6; TRBD1 matches at 7 bases. Germline CDR1 and CDR2: MNHNY and SVGAGI (reference sequence). Trimming at V came to 5 bases and at J to 3 bases, leaving 10 bases not matched to a gene. The CDR3 contains 17 residues. The CDR3 DNA reads TGTGCCAGCAGTCCCCCGACAGGGAAGGTTGGGGCCAACGTCCTGACTTTC. This sequence encodes CASSPPTGKVGANVLTF.

The chain recombines TRBV18 with TRBJ1-2; D unresolved. V was cut by 3 bases and J by 4 bases, with 12 bases left in between. The V gene's germline CDR1 is KGHSH and CDR2 LQKENI. This CDR3 has 14 amino acids. The CDR3 DNA follows: TGTGCCAGCTCACCCTGGGCCCCGATCTATGGCTACACCTTC. It translates to CASSPWAPIYGYTF. The variable domain in full, with the rest retrieved from reference TRBV18 and TRBJ1-2, is NAGVMQNPRHLVRRRGQEARLRCSPMKGHSHVYWYRQLPEEGLKFMVYLQKENIIDESGMPKERFSAEFPKEGPSILRIQQVVRGDSAAYFCASSPWAPIYGYTFGSGTRLTVV.

The genes are TRBV4-3 and TRBJ2-6; TRBD1 is a possible D gene (6 bases). The CDR3 is 19 amino acids. Germline V CDR1 and CDR2: LGHNA, YSLEER. Deletions cut 4 bases from V and 0 bases from J, with 19 bases between. The CDR3 here is CASSPRTDKVSSGANVLTF. The CDR3 DNA is TGCGCCAGCAGCCCCCGGACAGACAAAGTTAGCTCTGGGGCCAACGTCCTGACTTTC.

The gene calls are TRBV24-1 and TRBJ1-2; D gene unclear. The V gene's germline CDR1 is KGHDR and CDR2 SFDVKD. This CDR3 comprises 12 residues. V was shortened by 4 bases and J by 3 bases, with 5 bases between the two germline ends. The CDR3 sequence is CATSDGYYGYTF. The CDR3 DNA reads as TGTGCCACCAGTGACGGGTACTATGGCTACACCTTC.

V is TRBV11-2 and J is TRBJ2-3; 12 bases agree with TRBD2. The CDR3 has 17 residues. CDR1 SGHAT and CDR2 FQNNGV come from the germline V gene. J was trimmed by 0 bases and V by 6 bases; bases with no gene match: 7. CDR3 nucleotide sequence: TGTGCCAGCAGTTCCTATGGACTAGCGGGGAGCACAGATACGCAGTATTTT. Amino acid sequence: CASSSYGLAGSTDTQYF. The whole variable domain, remainder taken from reference TRBV11-2 and TRBJ2-3, is EAGVAQSPRYKIIEKRQSVAFWCNPISGHATLYWYQQILGQGPKLLIQFQNNGVVDDSQLPKDRFSAERLKGVDSTLKIQPAKLEDSAVYLCASSSYGLAGSTDTQYFGPGTRLTVL.

This chain uses TRBV5-1 with TRBJ2-1; 8 nucleotides match TRBD2. V dropped 2 bases and J dropped 0; count of bases not matched to a gene: 16. Germline loops: CDR1 SGHRS, CDR2 YFSETQ. The CDR3 runs to 20 residues. CDR3 in amino acids: CASSLRFRSGSLGSYNEQFF. The DNA for the CDR3 is TGCGCCAGCAGCTTAAGGTTCAGGAGCGGGAGTTTGGGCTCCTACAATGAGCAGTTCTTC.

V and J are TRBV9 and TRBJ2-5, with 9 positions matching TRBD2. J lost 5 bases, V lost 0 bases, and 5 bases had no gene match. CDR3 length equals 15 residues. Germline V gene data show CDR1 as SGDLS and CDR2 as YYNGEE. CDR3 amino acids: CASSVGLAATETQYF. The CDR3 bases are TGTGCCAGCAGCGTAGGACTAGCGGCCACGGAGACCCAGTACTTC.

The chain recombines TRBV7-3 with TRBJ1-2; TRBD1 matches 7 bases. Trimming took 3 bases from V and 0 from J; bases not matched to a gene: 1. This CDR3 is 14 amino acids long. Germline V gene lookup returns CDR1 SGHTA and CDR2 FQGTGA. The CDR3, as DNA: TGTGCCAGCAGCTTGGGGACAGCTAACTATGGCTACACCTTC. The encoded protein is CASSLGTANYGYTF.

The rearrangement joins TRBV24-1 to TRBJ1-5, with 7 bases fitting TRBD1. Germline V CDR1 and CDR2: KGHDR, SFDVKD. CDR3 length: 17 amino acids. V was clipped by 3 bases and J by 5 bases; unmatched bases: 12. CDR3: CATSDHTSTGWDQPQHF. The CDR3 region has the DNA TGTGCCACCAGTGATCATACGTCGACAGGGTGGGATCAGCCCCAGCATTTT.

This clone showed up just a few times. CDR3 sequence: CASFPGQGVTEAFF. DNA for the CDR3: TGTGCCAGCTTTCCCGGACAGGGAGTCACTGAAGCTTTCTTT. V is TRBV28 and J is TRBJ1-1, with 8 nucleotides matching TRBD1. Looked up from germline, CDR1 is MDHEN and CDR2 is SYDVKM. With V trimmed by 8 bases and J by 4 bases, 9 bases remained unmatched. This CDR3 is 14 amino acids long.

The V and J genes are TRBV19 and TRBJ2-5; 7 positions agree with TRBD2. Germline V lookup: CDR1 LNHDA, CDR2 SQIVND (reference sequence). This CDR3 comprises 14 residues. Unmatched junction bases numbered 3, after V lost 4 bases and J lost 1 base. The CDR3: CASSNGGSQETQYF. In nucleotides, the CDR3 is TGTGCCAGTAGTAACGGGGGGTCCCAAGAGACCCAGTACTTC.

The V call is TRBV24-1, the J call TRBJ2-7; TRBD2 aligns across 12 bases. The CDR3 extends over 15 amino acids. CDR1 is KGHDR and CDR2 is SFDVKD in the germline V gene. The trim removed 7 bases at V and 7 bases at J, leaving 10 bases unmatched. CDR3 loop: CATSGTTSGSGEQYF. The CDR3 DNA reads as TGTGCCACCAGCGGGACGACTAGCGGGAGTGGTGAGCAGTACTTC.

V is TRBV3-1 (or the pseudogene TRBV3-2) and J is TRBJ2-7; 15 bases agree with TRBD2. Germline V gene lookup returns CDR1 LGHDT and CDR2 YNNKEL (reference sequence). The J segment lost 6 bases and the V segment lost 4 bases, leaving 1 base of the junction unmatched. The CDR3 loop spans 14 amino acids. CDR3 coding DNA: TGTGCCAGCAGCCGGACTAGCGGGAGGGCCGAGCAGTACTTC. Translating gives CASSRTSGRAEQYF.

V is TRBV7-9 and J is TRBJ2-1, with D possibly being TRBD1 (6 bases). With 0 bases removed from V and 9 bases from J, the gap between germline ends came to 12 bases. In germline, CDR1 is SEHNR, CDR2 FQNEAQ (reference sequence). The CDR3 consists of 14 residues. The DNA for the CDR3 is TGTGCCAGCAGCTTAGCTGGGACACACACTGAGCAGTTCTTC. This translates into CASSLAGTHTEQFF.